The clone carrying this T cell receptor beta chain was seen repeatedly, ten times or more. Its antigen is undetermined. The sample comes from a study of regulatory T cells in long-lasting Graves disease. Study conclusions and caveats: Favored gene segments in persistent disease were TRBV28, TRBJ1-2 and TRBJ2-5.

Time point meaning: newly diagnosed GD, antithyroid drugs for less than 3 months. Following extraction of RNA from PBMCs, that RNA was used to make the TCR library. Building of the TCR beta libraries involved iRepertoire HTBI primers and Arm-PCR of CDR3 regions. Via MiXCR, TCRdb re-called the multiplex PCR reads, giving one row per CDR3 protein. The sample lists more than 300,000 distinct CDR3 sequences, 15% to 20% occurring once. After removal of 4 bases from V and 2 bases from J, the junction contained 4 bases not matched to a gene. The CDR3 is 16 amino acids. CDR1 is MGHRA and CDR2 is YSYEKL in the germline V gene. A further study also used this sample, focusing on T cells in Graves' hyperthyroidism and ophthalmopathy.

This receptor was identified in a woman younger than 35 with Graves disease. The input for sequencing was peripheral blood mononuclear cells (PBMCs), taken at new diagnosis, from a patient treated with antithyroid drugs. The chain carries TRBV4-1 and TRBJ2-3; 12 bases are shared with TRBD2. The CDR3 DNA is TGCGCCAGCAGCCCCCTAGCGGGGGGGCCCACAGATACGCAGTATTTT. This sequence encodes CASSPLAGGPTDTQYF.